This T cell receptor (beta chain) emerged from a study of identical twins. Germline V gene sequence: CDR1 SGHTA, CDR2 FQGTGA. V lost 2 bases and J 2 bases, leaving 11 bases between the germline ends. This CDR3 has 15 residues. This clonotype turned up a few times. Using its own MiXCR run on the 5' RACE reads, TCRdb lists one record per CDR3 protein. The sample includes about 700,000 distinct CDR3 sequences, over 8.5% of them seen just once. These data were likewise used in another study, on yellow fever vaccine responses in identical twins.

The sample comprised PBMCs. The source of this sequence is a woman aged 18-29 years in good health. The rearrangement links TRBV7-3 to TRBJ2-3; D perhaps matches TRBD2 (6 bases). The CDR3 DNA reads as TGTGCCAGCAGCTTAGGCGGGGATAACACAGATACGCAGTATTTT. Translating gives CASSLGGDNTDTQYF.